Following are 8 T cell receptor beta chains from one sample sequenced in a study of CD8+ T cells in alopecia areata (dated by TCRdb to 2016 to 2018). The library was built by means of the immunoSEQ multiplex PCR assay. For TCR sequencing, RNA was extracted from every sample and reverse transcribed into cDNA to serve as template. TCRdb re-hosts the immuneACCESS table, in-frame sequences only. Its copies lack some clones; in the studies checked, an unresolved V gene accounts for under half of them, and the cause for the rest is not known. Recorded for this sample are 110,000 to 150,000 clones; approximately 65% of them occurred a single time. Jointly, the top ten make up 30% to 45% of the sample. The sequencing input was CD8+ T cells sorted from blood. These receptors were obtained from a human donor in good health.

The rearrangement uses TRBV29-1 and TRBJ1-1, with D possibly TRBD1 on 5 matching bases. Germline V CDR1 and CDR2: SQVTM, ANQGSEA. The ends were cut back, 3 bases at V and 5 bases at J, with 16 bases in the middle. The CDR3 is made up of 14 amino acids. The CDR3 loop reads CSVDQGGRRTEAFF. CDR3 sequence (DNA): TGCAGCGTTGACCAGGGTGGGAGAAGGACTGAAGCTTTCTTT. Together with reference TRBV29-1 and TRBJ1-1, the CDR3 gives the full variable domain: SAVISQKPSRDICQRGTSLTIQCQVDSQVTMMFWYRQQPGQSLTLIATANQGSEATYESGFVIDKFPISRPNLTFSTLTVSNMSPEDSSIYLCSVDQGGRRTEAFFGQGTRLTVV.

The V call is TRBV27, the J call TRBJ1-5; tentatively, D is TRBD1 (6 bases). The V end lost 3 bases, the J end lost 6 bases, and 15 bases lay between the germline ends. The germline gives CDR1 MNHEY, CDR2 SMNVEV (reference sequence). This CDR3 comprises 15 residues. The CDR3 bases are TGTGCCAGCAGTTTGGCCTTCGGAGGGGGTCAGCCCCAGCATTTT. It yields the protein CASSLAFGGGQPQHF.

This clone is categorized as medium-sized. The gene calls are TRBV7-2 and TRBJ2-7, with 7 bases that match TRBD2. From germline, CDR1 is SGHTA and CDR2 FQGNSA. Germline trimming cut 1 base from V and 0 bases from J; bases unmatched to any gene: 6. The CDR3 is made up of 16 amino acids. This CDR3 reads CASSLGGGGFSYEQYF. As DNA, the CDR3 is TGTGCCAGCAGCTTAGGCGGGGGAGGGTTCTCCTACGAGCAGTACTTC. The whole variable domain, filled in from reference TRBV7-2 and TRBJ2-7, reads GAGVSQSPSNKVTEKGKDVELRCDPISGHTALYWYRQSLGQGLEFLIYFQGNSAPDKSGLPSDRFSAERTGGSVSTLTIQRTQQEDSAVYLCASSLGGGGFSYEQYFGPGTRLTVT.

This rearrangement joins TRBV29-1 to TRBJ2-7; D is possibly TRBD2 (6 bases). Per the germline V gene, CDR1 is SQVTM and CDR2 is ANQGSEA. The CDR3 covers 15 residues. V lost 0 bases to trimming and J lost 6 bases, with 18 bases between them. CDR3 in DNA: TGCAGCGTTGAAGATCAGATTGTGGGAGCGGGCGAGCAGTACTTC. The encoded protein is CSVEDQIVGAGEQYF.

V is TRBV25-1 and J is TRBJ2-7; D unresolved. Germline V gives CDR1 MGHDK, CDR2 SYGVNS. This CDR3 region has 10 residues. Trimming shortened V by 5 bases and J by 4 bases, and 3 bases separated the two germline ends. CDR3 amino acids: CASSSYEQYF. The CDR3 DNA reads as TGTGCCAGCAGTTCTTACGAGCAGTACTTC.

This rearrangement joins TRBV2 to TRBJ2-1; maybe TRBD2 (5 bases). The length of the CDR3 is 11 residues. Germline CDR1 is SNHLY and CDR2 is FYNNEI. Trimming shortened V by 6 bases and J by 9 bases, and 9 bases separated the two germline ends. The CDR3 sequence: CASSVRGEQFF. The CDR3 DNA reads as TGTGCCAGCAGCGTCCGGGGTGAGCAGTTCTTC.

This sequence joins TRBV7-9 and TRBJ2-1, with TRBD2 as a possible D gene (6 bases). The CDR3 consists of 15 residues. The V end was cut by 0 bases, the J end by 7 bases, with 13 bases between. Germline values: CDR1 SEHNR, CDR2 FQNEAQ (reference sequence). CDR3 bases: TGTGCCAGCAGCTTAGCACTCTCGGGAGATAATGAGCAGTTCTTC. Its protein product is CASSLALSGDNEQFF.

V is TRBV30 and J is TRBJ1-3; D not resolved. Per the germline V gene, CDR1 is GTSNPN and CDR2 is SVGIG (reference sequence). V lost 4 bases to trimming and J lost 0 bases, with 7 bases between them. The CDR3 runs 13 residues. CDR3 amino acids: CAWTQISGNTIYF. The DNA of the CDR3 is TGTGCCTGGACACAGATCTCTGGAAACACCATATATTTT.